These 25 T cell receptor beta chains were sequenced from one sample in a study of blood T cell repertoires in COVID-19. The method was immunoSEQ multiplex PCR; TCRdb's version includes in-frame clones alone and lacks a portion of them. The sample holds 140,000 or so clones, around 85% seen once. The sequencing sample was made of peripheral blood. These receptors originate from a woman of 80 years or more with acute or convalescent COVID-19.

This clone was counted only a few times. The rearrangement joins TRBV28 to TRBJ1-1; 9 bases agree with TRBD1. This CDR3 is built from 15 residues. The J segment lost 6 bases and the V segment lost 2 bases, leaving 7 bases of the junction unmatched. Germline CDR1 MDHEN, CDR2 SYDVKM. CDR3 sequence: CASSLRPGTGSEAFF. The CDR3 bases are TGTGCCAGCAGTTTACGTCCCGGGACAGGGTCTGAAGCTTTCTTT.

The chain couples TRBV7-6 to TRBJ2-7; D possibly corresponds to TRBD1 (6 bases). The CDR3 totals 13 residues. The germline V and J ends were trimmed by 0 bases and 5 bases, with 8 bases remaining between them. In germline, CDR1 is SGHVS, CDR2 FNYEAQ. Here the CDR3 reads CASSLAGTNEQYF. CDR3 bases: TGTGCCAGCAGCTTAGCCGGGACAAACGAGCAGTACTTC.

This chain connects TRBV7-9 to TRBJ2-1; no reliable D call. Trimming removed 1 base from V and 10 bases from J, with 8 bases in between. The CDR3 spans 12 residues. Germline V gene data show CDR1 as SEHNR and CDR2 as FQNEAQ (reference sequence). The CDR3 nucleotides read TGTGCCAGCAGCTTAGTTCGGTACGAGCAGTTCTTC. This encodes CASSLVRYEQFF.

The rearrangement joins TRBV7-2 to TRBJ2-1, with TRBD2 identical over 14 bases. With V trimmed by 5 bases and J by 2 bases, 8 bases remained unmatched. CDR3 length equals 18 residues. Germline V gives CDR1 SGHTA, CDR2 FQGNSA. CDR3 sequence (DNA): TGTGCCAGCAGCGGCGGGACTAGCGGGGGTCCTACCTACAATGAGCAGTTCTTC. Translating it yields CASSGGTSGGPTYNEQFF.

V and J are TRBV3-1 (or the pseudogene TRBV3-2) and TRBJ1-4, with D possibly TRBD1 on 5 matching bases. This CDR3 has 11 amino acids. V gave up 1 base and J gave up 12 bases, with 6 bases separating them. Germline assignment: CDR1 LGHDT and CDR2 YNNKEL (reference sequence). CDR3 sequence reads: CASSQAGELFF. The CDR3 nucleotides are TGTGCCAGCAGCCAAGCGGGGGAACTGTTTTTT.

The rearrangement links TRBV7-8 to TRBJ1-5; D gene ambiguous. The CDR3 has 13 residues. Germline V gene lookup returns CDR1 SGHVS and CDR2 FQNEAQ. The V end was cut by 1 base, the J end by 5 bases, with 6 bases between. The CDR3 DNA follows: TGTGCCAGCAGCTTAGATCGTGATCAGCCCCAGCATTTT. This sequence encodes CASSLDRDQPQHF.

This CDR3 is CASRVDRGTNQPQHF. CDR3 coding DNA: TGTGCCAGCAGGGTGGACAGGGGGACTAATCAGCCCCAGCATTTT. V usage is TRBV2 and J usage is TRBJ1-5; 10 bases match TRBD1. The V segment lost 6 bases and the J segment 4 bases; nucleotides outside the gene matches: 6. In germline, CDR1 is SNHLY, CDR2 FYNNEI. This CDR3 region has 15 residues.

This sequence joins TRBV11-3 and TRBJ2-1; D is uncertain. Trimming removed 1 base from V and 5 bases from J, with 6 bases in between. Looked up from germline, CDR1 is SGHNT and CDR2 is YENEEA. The CDR3 length is 13 residues. The CDR3 DNA sequence: TGTGCCAGCAGCTTAGGGCCAAACAATGAGCAGTTCTTC. Amino acids: CASSLGPNNEQFF.

The chain combines TRBV25-1 with TRBJ2-5; 10 bases match TRBD2. The CDR3 totals 17 residues. Per the germline V gene, CDR1 is MGHDK and CDR2 is SYGVNS. With 1 base clipped from V and 5 bases from J, the junction kept 10 bases outside the gene matches. The CDR3 sequence: CASSESRAGGPRETQYF. The DNA for the CDR3 is TGTGCCAGCAGTGAATCGAGAGCGGGGGGGCCTAGGGAGACCCAGTACTTC. The full variable domain, with the rest looked up from reference TRBV25-1 and TRBJ2-5, is EADIYQTPRYLVIGTGKKITLECSQTMGHDKMYWYQQDPGMELHLIHYSYGVNSTEKGDLSSESTVSRIRTEHFPLTLESARPSHTSQYLCASSESRAGGPRETQYFGPGTRLLVL.

This chain connects TRBV6-5 to TRBJ2-7; tentative D call: TRBD2 (5 bases). V lost 6 bases and J 5 bases, leaving 8 bases between the germline ends. In germline, CDR1 is MNHEY, CDR2 SVGAGI. CDR3 length: 11 amino acids. CDR3 loop: CASREENEQYF. The CDR3 region has the DNA TGTGCCAGCAGGGAGGAGAACGAGCAGTACTTC.

This chain connects TRBV7-3 to TRBJ1-2; D possibly corresponds to TRBD1 (5 bases). V gave up 5 bases and J gave up 5 bases, with 12 bases separating them. The CDR3 has 13 amino acids. CDR1 is SGHTA, CDR2 FQGTGA, per germline. The DNA of the CDR3 is TGTGCCAGCAGCCTGGGGGGTCAGTATGGCTACACCTTC. Protein product: CASSLGGQYGYTF.

The V call is TRBV13, the J call TRBJ1-1; TRBD1 aligns across 7 bases. In germline, CDR1 is PRHDT, CDR2 FYEKMQ (reference sequence). This CDR3 is 16 amino acids long. The V gene end was trimmed by 3 bases and the J gene end by 4 bases; junction bases not matched to a gene: 11. The CDR3 DNA sequence: TGTGCCAGCAGCTTCGGGACAGCTGGTCGGGGCACTGAAGCTTTCTTT. It codes for CASSFGTAGRGTEAFF.

This clone occurred once. This chain joins TRBV29-1 and TRBJ1-2; TRBD1 matches at 7 bases. Germline V gene lookup returns CDR1 SQVTM and CDR2 ANQGSEA. V lost 7 bases, J lost 4 bases, and 9 bases stayed unmatched. CDR3 length equals 13 residues. CDR3 sequence reads: CSAGTVHGYGYTF. The DNA of the CDR3 is TGCAGCGCGGGGACAGTCCACGGCTATGGCTACACCTTC. The full variable domain, completed using reference TRBV29-1 and TRBJ1-2, is SAVISQKPSRDICQRGTSLTIQCQVDSQVTMMFWYRQQPGQSLTLIATANQGSEATYESGFVIDKFPISRPNLTFSTLTVSNMSPEDSSIYLCSAGTVHGYGYTFGSGTRLTVV.

This rearrangement joins TRBV7-2 to TRBJ2-3, with 11 bases matching TRBD2. J was trimmed by 3 bases and V by 6 bases; bases with no gene match: 11. CDR1 and CDR2 (germline): SGHTA, FQGNSA. The CDR3 totals 17 residues. CDR3 residues: CASRLAGVSPATDTQYF. The CDR3, as DNA: TGTGCCAGCAGACTAGCGGGGGTCTCCCCTGCAACAGATACGCAGTATTTT.

The chain employs TRBV18 and TRBJ1-2; 7 bases are a match to TRBD1. From germline, CDR1 is KGHSH and CDR2 LQKENI. There are 14 residues in the CDR3. V was pared by 6 bases and J by 5 bases, with 9 bases of the junction left unmatched. CDR3 DNA: TGTGCCAGCTCCGAACTGACAGGGATGTATGGCTACACCTTC. This translates into CASSELTGMYGYTF.

This sequence joins TRBV27 and TRBJ1-1; no firm D call. The CDR3 spans 14 residues. The ends were cut back, 2 bases at V and 0 bases at J, with 7 bases in the middle. Germline V gene data show CDR1 as MNHEY and CDR2 as SMNVEV (reference sequence). CDR3 amino acids: CASSLAGMNTEAFF. CDR3 bases: TGTGCCAGCAGTTTAGCGGGGATGAACACTGAAGCTTTCTTT.

The CDR3 loop is CATSREDYREETQYF. The CDR3 DNA sequence: TGTGCCACCAGCAGAGAGGACTATCGGGAAGAGACCCAGTACTTC. V is TRBV15 and J is TRBJ2-5; D possibly corresponds to TRBD2 (6 bases). V was shortened by 0 bases and J by 3 bases, with 11 bases between the two germline ends. The CDR3 sequence is 15 residues long. Germline V gene lookup returns CDR1 LNHNV and CDR2 YYDKDF (reference sequence).

The chain employs TRBV10-3 and TRBJ2-7, with D possibly being TRBD1 (5 bases). CDR1 ENHRY and CDR2 SYGVKD come from the germline V gene. Between the trimmed V and J ends, which lost 5 bases and 3 bases, there was a span of 5 bases. The CDR3 contains 11 residues. In nucleotides, the CDR3 is TGTGCCATCAGTCAGGGCTACGAGCAGTACTTC. Translation: CAISQGYEQYF.

The chain carries TRBV27 and TRBJ2-7; D gene uncertain. CDR1 MNHEY and CDR2 SMNVEV come from the germline V gene (reference sequence). The germline V and J ends were trimmed by 0 bases and 4 bases, with 19 bases remaining between them. This CDR3 region has 17 residues. The CDR3 sequence: CASSLSHGRVDGYEQYF. The CDR3 DNA is TGTGCCAGCAGTTTATCCCATGGCCGGGTCGATGGGTACGAGCAGTACTTC.

V is TRBV19 and J is TRBJ2-3, with 8 bases matching TRBD1. This CDR3 region has 15 residues. After removal of 9 bases from V and 0 bases from J, the junction contained 8 bases not matched to a gene. CDR1 and CDR2 from the germline V gene are LNHDA and SQIVND (reference sequence). CDR3 sequence (DNA): TGTGCCAGCAGAGGTCGGGACAGGAGCACAGATACGCAGTATTTT. Its translation is CASRGRDRSTDTQYF.

The rearrangement joins TRBV10-1 to TRBJ2-5; weak D call: TRBD1 (5 bases). Trimming shortened V by 6 bases and J by 2 bases, and 10 bases separated the two germline ends. Per the germline V gene, CDR1 is WNHNN and CDR2 is SYGVQD (reference sequence). The CDR3 is made up of 13 amino acids. The CDR3 is CASSPGSQETQYF. For the CDR3, the DNA is TGCGCCAGCAGCCCAGGGTCTCAAGAGACCCAGTACTTC.

This clone has just a few counts. V gene TRBV5-4 combines with J gene TRBJ1-3; perhaps TRBD1 as D (5 bases). V lost 3 bases and J lost 0, with 19 bases in between. The CDR3 has 18 residues. CDR1 is SGHNT, CDR2 YYREEE, per germline (reference sequence). CDR3 sequence: CASSWGGSRRYSGNTIYF. CDR3 nucleotide sequence: TGTGCCAGCAGCTGGGGGGGATCACGGCGCTACTCTGGAAACACCATATATTTT.

The chain combines TRBV5-6 with TRBJ1-2; the D is unclear. Germline V gives CDR1 SGHDT, CDR2 YYEEEE. V lost 8 bases and J 5 bases, leaving 19 bases between the germline ends. This CDR3 comprises 14 residues. The CDR3 nucleotides read TGTGCCAGTCTTGCCCGAGGGATAGGGTATGGCTACACCTTC. Translation: CASLARGIGYGYTF.

J is TRBJ2-5 and V is TRBV6-2 or TRBV6-3, with 13 bases aligning to TRBD2. Trimming took 5 bases from V and 5 from J; bases not matched to a gene: 5. CDR1 and CDR2 from the germline V gene are MNHEY and SVGEGT. The CDR3 is 15 residues long. The CDR3 reads CASSTSGGAGETQYF. CDR3 nucleotide sequence: TGTGCCAGCAGTACTAGCGGGGGGGCAGGGGAGACCCAGTACTTC.

This clone was picked up one time. The V gene is TRBV13, the J gene TRBJ2-1, with 9 bases that match TRBD2. Germline trimming cut 0 bases from V and 6 bases from J; bases unmatched to any gene: 12. The CDR3 totals 18 residues. Germline CDR1 is PRHDT and CDR2 is FYEKMQ (reference sequence). As DNA, the CDR3 is TGTGCCAGCAGCTTAGGCCTCACGGGTGGGACTAGCCCCAATGAGCAGTTCTTC. Its protein product is CASSLGLTGGTSPNEQFF.